These 7 T cell receptor beta chains originate from one sample sequenced in a study of human thymus T cells. The table came from immunoSEQ multiplex PCR; TCRdb's copy has only in-frame clones and leaves some out. The sample carries some 50,000 clones, more than 85% recorded once. The specimen sequenced was blood. Receptors originate from a girl under three years old with a congenital heart defect but otherwise immunologically healthy.

The V call is TRBV7-9, the J call TRBJ1-1; a possible D gene is TRBD1 (5 bases). The V gene's germline CDR1 is SEHNR and CDR2 FQNEAQ (reference sequence). V lost 5 bases and J lost 0, with 10 bases in between. CDR3 length equals 14 residues. The CDR3 nucleotides read TGTGCCAGCAGCCCCAGGGCCTTGAACACTGAAGCTTTCTTT. It encodes CASSPRALNTEAFF.

This clone was recorded once. The V and J genes are TRBV25-1 and TRBJ2-7; weak D call: TRBD1 (6 bases). The CDR3 runs to 14 residues. Germline loops: CDR1 MGHDK, CDR2 SYGVNS. Trimming pared 8 bases from V and 5 bases from J, leaving 19 bases between. The CDR3: CASGTHRVEDEQYF. The CDR3 bases are TGTGCCAGCGGAACCCACAGGGTCGAGGACGAGCAGTACTTC.

This rearrangement joins TRBV12-5 to TRBJ1-1; tentative D call: TRBD1 (5 bases). Trimming pared 5 bases from V and 3 bases from J, leaving 10 bases between. The CDR3 is 13 residues long. CDR1 LGHNT and CDR2 FRNRAP come from the germline V gene. The CDR3 nucleotides are TGTGCTAGTGGTGCCGGGGCCTACACTGAAGCTTTCTTT. Protein product: CASGAGAYTEAFF.

The rearrangement joins TRBV28 to TRBJ2-2, with 16 bases that match TRBD2. The CDR3 spans 21 residues. J gave up 1 base and V 6 bases, and 14 bases lay outside the gene matches. The germline gives CDR1 MDHEN, CDR2 SYDVKM. The DNA of the CDR3 is TGTGCCAGCAGCGACACAGAATCCGGGACTAGCGGGAGGGGGAACACCGGGGAGCTGTTTTTT. It translates to CASSDTESGTSGRGNTGELFF.

CDR3: CASSGSGYEQYF. In nucleotides, the CDR3 is TGTGCCAGCAGCGGTAGCGGCTACGAGCAGTACTTC. The chain combines TRBV13 with TRBJ2-5; possible D gene TRBD2, 6 bases. The better agreement between TRBJ2-7 and the DNA end casts doubt on the J call. CDR3 length: 12 residues. CDR1 is PRHDT, CDR2 FYEKMQ, per germline (reference sequence).

The rearrangement uses TRBV12-2 and TRBJ1-5. TRBV12-2 is flagged as a pseudogene. There are 14 residues in the CDR3. The CDR3 nucleotides read TGTGCAAGTCGCTTAGCGTGTAGCAATCAGCCCCAGCATTTT. It codes for CASRLACSNQPQHF.

The chain employs TRBV6-1 and TRBJ2-3; TRBD1 might be the D (5 bases). Germline CDR1 and CDR2: MNHNS and SASEGT. Trimming removed 0 bases at V and 4 bases at J, with 8 bases between. The CDR3 is made up of 14 amino acids. CDR3 DNA sequence: TGTGCCAGCAGTGAAGCCAGGGTTTCAGATACGCAGTATTTT. This sequence encodes CASSEARVSDTQYF.